The clone carrying this T cell receptor beta chain appeared many times. The antigen remains undetermined. V shed 5 bases and J 4 bases; nucleotides not matched to a gene: 2. CDR1 is DFQATT, CDR2 SNEGSKA, per germline (reference sequence). The CDR3 is 12 amino acids. Transcripts of RNA were the source for amplifying TCR beta CDR3 regions. RT-PCR in the first round used HTBI primers; a second-round multiplex PCR followed. One entry per CDR3 protein results from TCRdb running MiXCR on the multiplex PCR reads. The repertoire holds about 620,000 distinct CDR3 sequences, with about a fifth as singletons. This specimen comes from a study of Graves' ophthalmopathy and Graves' hyperthyroidism. Study overall: Researchers obtained peripheral blood at initial diagnosis, before any treatment had begun. Broader study findings: In blood, most expanded thyroid clonotypes above 0.001 frequency were also detected. Ophthalmopathy cases were distinguished from stable hyperthyroidism by a 13-signature model, reaching about 91% sensitivity and around 83% specificity.

Ages of hyperthyroidism patients ran from 18 to 65, and their diagnoses were new, under 2 months' duration. The clonotype comes from a woman younger than 35 with stable Graves' hyperthyroidism. Some clones in this sample may be carry-over from other donors' samples. This chain uses TRBV20-1 with TRBJ2-7; 10 nucleotides agree with TRBD1. Sample: peripheral blood. The CDR3 sequence: CSALGQGYEQYF. CDR3 bases: TGCAGTGCTCTGGGACAGGGGTACGAGCAGTACTTC.